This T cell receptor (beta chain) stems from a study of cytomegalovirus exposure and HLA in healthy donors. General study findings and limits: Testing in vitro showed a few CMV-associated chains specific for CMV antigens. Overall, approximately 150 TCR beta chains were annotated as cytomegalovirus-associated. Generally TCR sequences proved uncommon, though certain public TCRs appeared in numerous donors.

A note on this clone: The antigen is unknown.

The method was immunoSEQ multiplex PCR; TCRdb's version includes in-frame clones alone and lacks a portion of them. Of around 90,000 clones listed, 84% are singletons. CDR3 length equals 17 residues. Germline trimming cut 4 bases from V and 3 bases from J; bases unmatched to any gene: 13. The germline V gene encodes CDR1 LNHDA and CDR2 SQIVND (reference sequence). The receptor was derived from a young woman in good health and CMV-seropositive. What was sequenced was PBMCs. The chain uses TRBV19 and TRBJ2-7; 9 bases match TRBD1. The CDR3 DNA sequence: TGTGCCAGTAGTAAATACGAACCAACGGGACAGGGCTACGAGCAGTACTTC. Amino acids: CASSKYEPTGQGYEQYF.